These 5 T cell receptor beta chains were all obtained from the same sample, sequenced in a study of blood T cells in healthy people across ages. Alongside a J-beta primer mix, a sample-barcoded 5' primer served in a second PCR lasting 7 to 11 cycles. TCRdb redid the calling of the 5' RACE reads with MiXCR, one entry per CDR3 protein. The sample records about a million distinct CDR3 sequences, 51% being singletons. The sample was blood. The receptor source for this set is a woman between 55 and 75 years old in good health.

This clonotype was seen only a few times. V and J are TRBV7-2 and TRBJ2-7; possible D gene TRBD1, 6 bases. The end of the DNA fits TRBJ2-5 better, so the J call may be wrong. Germline V gene sequence: CDR1 SGHTA, CDR2 FQGNSA. This CDR3 has 12 residues. The CDR3: CASSPPDRTQYF. For the CDR3, the DNA is TGTGCCAGCAGCCCCCCGGACAGGACCCAGTACTTC.

V and J are TRBV20-1 and TRBJ2-1; 7 nucleotides agree with TRBD1. This CDR3 is built from 15 residues. Losses at the gene ends were 5 bases for V and 9 bases for J; bases not matched to a gene: 16. CDR1 DFQATT and CDR2 SNEGSKA come from the germline V gene (reference sequence). The CDR3 nucleotides read TGCAGTGCTGAAGCTGCCTCACCCAGGGGGTTTGAGCAGTTCTTC. Translated: CSAEAASPRGFEQFF.

On this clonotype itself: The germline gene is not matched at one end of the junction; a read error may be the cause. The CDR3 is CASSLVDRGDTRYF. As DNA, the CDR3 is TGTGCCAGCAGTTTAGTAGATCGGGGGGATACGCGGTATTTT. The chain links TRBV12-3 or TRBV12-4 to TRBJ2-3, with 7 bases aligning to TRBD2. The CDR3 length is 14 residues.

This chain uses TRBV20-1 with TRBJ2-1, with D perhaps TRBD1 (5 bases). The germline V gene encodes CDR1 DFQATT and CDR2 SNEGSKA (reference sequence). V shed 6 bases and J shed 7 bases, with 13 bases lying between them. The CDR3 loop spans 12 amino acids. CDR3 amino acids: CSAPPRGNEQFF. CDR3 coding DNA: TGCAGTGCCCCCCCAAGGGGAAATGAGCAGTTCTTC.

The chain uses TRBV6-6 and TRBJ2-7, with D possibly being TRBD2 (5 bases). This CDR3 is 16 amino acids long. V lost 5 bases and J 1 base, leaving 18 bases between the germline ends. The germline gives CDR1 MNHNY, CDR2 SVGAGI (reference sequence). CDR3 residues: CASSNPRLAVSYEQYF. CDR3 DNA: TGTGCCAGCAGTAACCCCCGGCTAGCTGTGTCCTACGAGCAGTACTTC.